These 4 T cell receptor beta chains came from one sample sequenced in a study of blood T cells in healthy people across ages. With a J-beta primer mix and a sample-barcoded 5' primer, a second PCR ran roughly 6 to 12 cycles. A single record per CDR3 protein comes from TCRdb applying MiXCR to the 5' RACE reads. There are about 670,000 distinct CDR3 sequences in the sample; 40% to 50% occur only once, and around 30% lies in the top ten. Sequenced: blood. These receptors were taken from an elderly man in good health.

The chain employs TRBV7-9 and TRBJ2-5, with TRBD2 matching 9 bases. V shed 2 bases and J 4 bases; nucleotides not matched to a gene: 5. The CDR3 sequence is 15 residues long. Per germline, CDR1 SEHNR and CDR2 FQNEAQ (reference sequence). CDR3: CASSLFSGRTETQYF. CDR3 in DNA: TGTGCCAGCAGCTTATTTAGCGGGAGAACAGAGACCCAGTACTTC.

The J gene is TRBJ2-7, the V gene TRBV5-6; TRBD2 matches 12 bases. The CDR3 length is 15 residues. With V trimmed by 2 bases and J by 4 bases, 4 bases remained unmatched. Germline CDR1 and CDR2: SGHDT and YYEEEE. CDR3 amino acids: CASSFLAGGRYEQYF. The CDR3 bases are TGTGCCAGCAGCTTCCTAGCGGGAGGGAGGTACGAGCAGTACTTC. Full variable domain (remainder filled in from reference TRBV5-6 and TRBJ2-7): DAGVTQSPTHLIKTRGQQVTLRCSPKSGHDTVSWYQQALGQGPQFIFQYYEEEERQRGNFPDRFSGHQFPNYSSELNVNALLLGDSALYLCASSFLAGGRYEQYFGPGTRLTVT.

V usage is TRBV6-2 or TRBV6-3 and J usage is TRBJ2-5; D gene uncertain. The germline V and J ends were trimmed by 7 bases and 13 bases, with 16 bases remaining between them. Germline lookup yields CDR1 MNHEY and CDR2 SVGEGT. The CDR3 is 11 amino acids. Here the CDR3 DNA reads TGTGCCAGCACCTACGGGCACGGTCGGTACTTC. This gives the protein CASTYGHGRYF.

The sample holds one count of this clonotype. The chain is built from TRBV6-5 and TRBJ1-4; TRBD1 matches at 8 bases. Germline assignment: CDR1 MNHEY and CDR2 SVGAGI. V was pared by 5 bases and J by 8 bases, with 10 bases of the junction left unmatched. This CDR3 contains 15 residues. The CDR3 loop reads CASSLDRGQGEKLFF. The CDR3 DNA reads TGTGCCAGCAGTCTAGACAGGGGTCAAGGGGAAAAACTGTTTTTT.